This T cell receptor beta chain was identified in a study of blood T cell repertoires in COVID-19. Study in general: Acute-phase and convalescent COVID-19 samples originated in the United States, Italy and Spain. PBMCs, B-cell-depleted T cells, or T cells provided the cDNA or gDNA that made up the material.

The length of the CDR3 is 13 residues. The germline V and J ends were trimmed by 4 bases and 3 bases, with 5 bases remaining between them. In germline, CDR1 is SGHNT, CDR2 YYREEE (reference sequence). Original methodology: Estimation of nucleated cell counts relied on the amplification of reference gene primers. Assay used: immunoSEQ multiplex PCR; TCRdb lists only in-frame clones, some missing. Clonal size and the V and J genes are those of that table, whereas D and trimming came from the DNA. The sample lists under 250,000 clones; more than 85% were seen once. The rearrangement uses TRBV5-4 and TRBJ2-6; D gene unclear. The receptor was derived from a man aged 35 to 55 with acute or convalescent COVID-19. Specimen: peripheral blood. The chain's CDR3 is CASSHGGANVLTF. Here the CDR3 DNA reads TGTGCCAGCAGCCACGGTGGGGCCAACGTCCTGACTTTC.